The entry below gives a single T cell receptor beta chain sequence along with its context. This clonotype was recorded only once. Its specific antigen is unknown. No per-base quality is available; no much larger clone lies one base away. A single read counts as weak evidence. Ficoll-Paque density gradient centrifugation was used to isolate PBMCs. Sequencing instrument: Illumina NovaSeq 6000. TCRalpha and TCRbeta cDNA libraries were constructed by 5'RACE with constant-segment primers, with sample barcodes and unique molecular identifiers being introduced. Trizol reagent was used to extract RNA from every sample. Libraries were amplified in two PCR steps, with a second sample barcode and Illumina TruSeq adapters added in the second step. Libraries were sequenced on an Illumina NovaSeq with 2 x 150 bp paired-end reads. Under the source paper's analysis protocol: With migec v1.2.7, reads were demultiplexed and then collapsed into UMI-guided consensus sequences. Using mixcr v2.1.11, UMI consensuses were aligned to TRA and TRB V and J templates and then assembled into clonotypes. A clonotype was counted as expanded or contracted only if both edgeR and NoisET called the change significant, with noise models trained on biological replicates. edgeR calls used a false discovery rate-adjusted p below 0.01 and a log2 fold-change threshold of 1. As an exploratory analysis of dynamics, PCA with hierarchical clustering was applied to max-normalized trajectories of the 1000 most abundant clonotypes. The CD4 or CD8 phenotype of responding clones was assigned using the separately sequenced CD4+ and CD8+ repertoires. The raw public reads went through TCRdb reprocessing: fastp at Q25, MiXCR clone calling, in-frame beta chains kept. Rows are unified per CDR3 protein, each entry keeping the most common DNA and genes. None of the V and J calls come from the authors' own analysis; TCRdb made them. The sample table lists approximately 350,000 distinct CDR3 sequences, around 14% of them with a count of one. The leading ten clones occupy 22% of the sample.

These data belong to a study of T-cell memory formation after mild COVID-19 (dated by TCRdb to the early 2020s). Turning to the overall study: TCR sequence clusters from the two donors were largely donor specific. Two young, previously healthy adult volunteers, one female and one male, were included in the cohort. Longitudinal TCRalpha and TCRbeta repertoire sequencing tracked T-cell clones expanding and contracting after mild COVID-19 in a couple of donors. General findings and caveats noted by the study authors: Some responding clones were found in pre-infection memory, which suggests that pre-existing cross-reactive memory T cells took part in the SARS-CoV-2 response. Contracting CD4+ clones were found mainly in CM and EM memory subsets, while CD8+ clones were enriched in EMRA. From day 15 to 85, contracting clones showed balanced CD4/CD8 phenotypes, whereas a second wave of clones that expanded from day 15 to 37 leaned towards CD4+. SARS-CoV-2 specificity was not confirmed for the second-wave clones peaking on day 37. Only a couple of mild cases were covered in the study, and larger cohorts including severe cases with pre-infection samples were considered necessary.

The germline V gene (reference sequence) yields MNHEY for CDR1 and SMNVEV for CDR2. Trimming removed 3 bases from V and 4 bases from J; the gene matches leave 6 bases unexplained. Reading from cysteine to phenylalanine, the CDR3 counts 15 amino acids. Solely the CDR3 DNA is kept, with 45 bases framed from the first base. Sequencing was carried out using PBMCs or a T cell subset sorted from them (not recorded which). The receptor was derived from a man between 18 and 29 years old who had mild COVID-19 (a few samples of this study predate the infection). The sample titles of this study are shuffled in the database, so cell type and time point are left out; the donor was told from shared clones. This chain joins TRBV27 to TRBJ2-3; 8 of the junction bases match TRBD2. The CDR3 in this case is CASSFPSGGADTQYF. The DNA sequence is TGTGCCAGCAGTTTCCCATCGGGAGGGGCAGATACGCAGTATTTT.